The sequence of this TCR beta chain was determined in a study of blood T cell repertoires in COVID-19 (dated by TCRdb to 2018 to 2020). Background for the entire study: For ImmuneRACE Cohort 3, a participant was defined as recovered based on two consecutive negative NP/OP PCR tests, clearance by a healthcare professional, or resolution of symptoms. The collaborator samples originated in the United States, Italy and Spain and spanned the acute and convalescent phases of COVID-19. The prospective study material was composed of cDNA or gDNA derived from T cells, B-cell-depleted T cells, or PBMCs. The dataset comprised deeply sampled blood TCRbeta repertoires from subjects exposed to, actively infected with, or recovered from COVID-19. A freely available public database, intended as a resource for researchers studying the immune response to SARS-CoV-2, is where the repertoires were released. The samples were drawn from two sources: the first 160 participants of the ongoing ImmuneRACE study, and approximately 1,300 subjects contributed by 6 global collaborators. Sample metadata almost always included a de-identified subject ID, COVID-19 status, age in years and sex. Where available, HLA class I and class II types were obtained from metadata supplied by the sample provider rather than from assay-based typing. Points the paper makes about the study in general: The amount of clinical and demographic metadata varied by source and participant and was provided uncurated.

The immunoSEQ Assay, a bias-controlled multiplex PCR, was used to amplify TCRbeta CDR3 regions from genomic DNA. Per the original workflow: Within the assay, amplification of reference gene primers was used to estimate how many nucleated cells each sample contained. To quantify the absolute abundance of each unique TCRbeta CDR3 rearrangement, sequence reads were collapsed and filtered. For each sample, productive Simpson clonality was calculated as the square root of Simpson's diversity index over productive rearrangements. Sourced from immuneACCESS, this table was stored by TCRdb with only in-frame sequences that have V and J called. A share of the clones is absent; for the studies checked, an unresolved V gene accounts for under half, and the remainder has no known explanation. V, J and clone size were drawn from that table, and D and trimming were deduced from the DNA. Present in this sample are some 330,000 clones, about 89% of which were seen just once. Around 2% of the sample rests with the top ten.

In the prospective study, participants were about 18 to 95 years old, resided in approximately 25 geographic areas of the United States, and were enrolled through a virtual design. In the prospective study, participants were assigned to cohorts based on the clinical history participants reported in a screening survey and a study questionnaire. Each participant in the prospective study had whole blood, serum and a nasopharyngeal or oropharyngeal swab collected by mobile phlebotomists. Additional blood draws and questionnaires over a 2-month period could optionally be provided by prospective study participants. Before DNA extraction, blood samples from the prospective study were shipped at room temperature or frozen. Points on this clone: Its recognized antigen is unknown. Per-base quality was not reported, and no clone a single base away is much larger than it.

The germline V gene (reference sequence) yields LNHDA for CDR1 and SQIVND for CDR2. From the cysteine through the phenylalanine, the CDR3 covers 15 amino acids. The only DNA kept is the CDR3, 45 bases in frame from the first base. Between the V and J ends, shortened by 5 bases and 2 bases respectively, the junction contains 15 bases. The sequenced sample was PBMCs or T cells enriched from blood (not recorded which). The sequence was collected from a man aged 40-49 years in a cohort exposed to, infected with or recovered from COVID-19 (not recorded which). The V and J genes are TRBV19 and TRBJ2-5; possibly the D gene is TRBD1, per 6 matching bases. The CDR3 region reads CASSARDMGQETQYF. The nucleotides are TGTGCCAGTAGTGCCCGGGACATGGGTCAAGAGACCCAGTACTTC. The variable domain in full, with residues beyond the CDR3 obtained from the reference TRBV19 and TRBJ2-5 genes, is DGGITQSPKYLFRKEGQNVTLSCEQNLNHDAMYWYRQDPGQGLRLIYYSQIVNDFQKGDIAEGYSVSREKKESFPLTVTSAQKNPTAFYLCASSARDMGQETQYFGPGTRLLVL.